The text below deals with one T cell receptor (beta chain). Donation came from healthy Caucasian individuals in Russia who were aged roughly 6 to 95. Whenever a sample was processed, at least 6.5 million PBMCs were isolated. PCR was performed a second time for roughly 7 to 11 cycles using a sample-barcoded 5' primer and a J-beta primer mix. Unique molecular identifiers of 12 random nucleotides labeled each cDNA. In TCRdb, the 5' RACE reads were re-called with MiXCR into one record per CDR3 protein. The data hold 1 million to 1.2 million distinct CDR3 sequences, with around two fifths observed a single time. The source of the sample is a study of blood T cells in healthy people across ages. The CDR3 loop spans 17 amino acids. V shed 5 bases, J shed 3 bases, and the junction held 16 bases outside the gene matches. Germline V gene data show CDR1 as DFQATT and CDR2 as SNEGSKA (reference sequence).

The chain combines TRBV20-1 with TRBJ1-5, with TRBD1 matching 7 bases. The specimen was blood. The clonotype comes from a man between 18 and 35 years old in good health. Here the CDR3 DNA reads TGCAGTGCTTCTGACCTAATGGACAGGCCCCTCAATCAGCCCCAGCATTTT. Protein sequence: CSASDLMDRPLNQPQHF.